These 10 T cell receptor beta chains were all obtained from the same sample, sequenced in a study of blood T cell repertoires in COVID-19. The data were produced by immunoSEQ multiplex PCR, yet TCRdb's version contains in-frame clones alone and is incomplete. The sample contains roughly 200,000 clones, 90% of which appear only once. Sequencing was performed on PBMCs or T cells enriched from blood (not recorded which). All receptors come from a man aged 25 to 40 who had recovered from COVID-19.

CDR3 residues: CASSITGGGKKLFF. In DNA form, the CDR3 reads TGTGCCAGTAGCATCACAGGGGGAGGGAAAAAACTGTTTTTT. The chain employs TRBV19 and TRBJ1-4, with 8 nucleotides matching TRBD1. The V segment lost 6 bases and the J segment 9 bases; nucleotides outside the gene matches: 9. CDR1 LNHDA and CDR2 SQIVND come from the germline V gene (reference sequence). CDR3 length equals 14 residues.

The chain uses TRBV5-4 and TRBJ1-5; D may be TRBD1 (5 bases). This CDR3 spans 13 amino acids. Germline CDR1 is SGHNT and CDR2 is YYREEE (reference sequence). V was clipped by 0 bases and J by 5 bases, with 6 bases between them. The CDR3, as DNA: TGTGCCAGCAGCTTGGCGGGGGATCAGCCCCAGCATTTT. As protein: CASSLAGDQPQHF. The full variable domain, its missing parts supplied by reference TRBV5-4 and TRBJ1-5, is ETGVTQSPTHLIKTRGQQVTLRCSSQSGHNTVSWYQQALGQGPQFIFQYYREEENGRGNFPPRFSGLQFPNYSSELNVNALELDDSALYLCASSLAGDQPQHFGDGTRLSIL.

The rearrangement links TRBV5-8 to TRBJ1-5; D not certain. Trimming removed 6 bases at V and 9 bases at J, with 22 bases between. Germline V lookup: CDR1 SGHTS, CDR2 YDEGEE. The CDR3 spans 15 residues. CDR3 region: CASTAWVPDRGPQHF. Here the CDR3 DNA reads TGTGCCAGCACAGCTTGGGTTCCCGACCGAGGGCCCCAGCATTTT.

This clone has only one observation. This chain uses TRBV25-1 with TRBJ1-1; 12 bases line up with TRBD1. J was trimmed by 6 bases and V by 3 bases; bases with no gene match: 5. The CDR3 runs to 15 residues. CDR1 MGHDK and CDR2 SYGVNS come from the germline V gene. CDR3 sequence: CASSEPGQGASEAFF. The DNA of the CDR3 is TGTGCCAGCAGTGAGCCGGGACAGGGGGCCTCTGAAGCTTTCTTT.

The chain is built from TRBV25-1 and TRBJ1-1; 9 bases fit TRBD1. This CDR3 contains 15 residues. In germline, CDR1 is MGHDK, CDR2 SYGVNS. J lost 3 bases, V lost 1 base, and 3 bases had no gene match. DNA of the CDR3: TGTGCCAGCAGTGAATTACAGGGGGCTTACACTGAAGCTTTCTTT. Encoded protein: CASSELQGAYTEAFF. Variable domain in full (rest from reference TRBV25-1 and TRBJ1-1): EADIYQTPRYLVIGTGKKITLECSQTMGHDKMYWYQQDPGMELHLIHYSYGVNSTEKGDLSSESTVSRIRTEHFPLTLESARPSHTSQYLCASSELQGAYTEAFFGQGTRLTVV.

The V call is TRBV25-1, the J call TRBJ2-7; 7 nucleotides agree with TRBD1. V was pared by 3 bases and J by 4 bases, with 18 bases of the junction left unmatched. Germline-derived CDR1 and CDR2 are MGHDK and SYGVNS. The CDR3 covers 18 residues. The chain's CDR3 is CASSDSKRPGQSYYEQYF. DNA for the CDR3: TGTGCCAGCAGTGATTCGAAACGACCGGGACAGTCCTATTACGAGCAGTACTTC.

The rearrangement joins TRBV5-8 to TRBJ2-1; 8 positions agree with TRBD2. Germline CDR1 and CDR2: SGHTS and YDEGEE. After removal of 8 bases from V and 3 bases from J, the junction contained 7 bases not matched to a gene. The CDR3 extends over 14 amino acids. CDR3 nucleotide sequence: TGTGCCAGACAGGGACTAGGTGACTACAATGAGCAGTTCTTC. This translates into CARQGLGDYNEQFF.

The chain couples TRBV4-2 to TRBJ1-2; D is undetermined. Trimming cost V 4 bases and J 4 bases, with 13 bases left between them. Looked up from germline, CDR1 is LGHNA and CDR2 is YNFKEQ. The CDR3 extends over 14 amino acids. Here the CDR3 reads CASSPWADTYGYTF. The CDR3 DNA reads as TGTGCCAGCAGCCCCTGGGCCGATACCTATGGCTACACCTTC.

The V call is TRBV10-3, the J call TRBJ1-3; D perhaps matches TRBD1 (6 bases). V lost 2 bases and J lost 0, with 8 bases in between. The CDR3 is 15 residues long. Germline V gives CDR1 ENHRY, CDR2 SYGVKD. The CDR3: CAISETGTSGNTIYF. The CDR3 coding sequence is TGTGCCATCAGTGAGACAGGGACCTCTGGAAACACCATATATTTT.

CDR3: CATSSRTGESSEQYF. The CDR3 DNA sequence: TGTGCCACCAGCAGCAGGACAGGGGAAAGCAGCGAGCAGTACTTC. V is TRBV15 and J is TRBJ2-7; 9 nucleotides agree with TRBD1. The CDR3 totals 15 residues. Losses at the gene ends were 3 bases for V and 6 bases for J; bases not matched to a gene: 9. From germline, CDR1 is LNHNV and CDR2 YYDKDF (reference sequence).